One sample yielded the 30 T cell receptor beta chains listed below, sequenced in a study of blood T cell repertoires in COVID-19. The assay was immunoSEQ multiplex PCR, and TCRdb's table has in-frame clones only and misses some. This table has about 26,000 clones, 81% appearing once. Input material: peripheral blood. The receptors derive from a man aged 50 to 60 with active or convalescent COVID-19.

The V gene is TRBV27, the J gene TRBJ1-1; D remains unclear. Germline V gene lookup returns CDR1 MNHEY and CDR2 SMNVEV (reference sequence). CDR3 length: 14 residues. V shed 5 bases and J shed 5 bases, with 15 bases lying between them. CDR3 loop: CASSIQPRETEAFF. CDR3 in DNA: TGTGCCAGCAGTATCCAACCGAGGGAGACTGAAGCTTTCTTT.

The rearrangement uses TRBV19 and TRBJ2-2; D uncertain. The germline V gene encodes CDR1 LNHDA and CDR2 SQIVND (reference sequence). V was cut by 3 bases and J by 1 base, with 6 bases left in between. The CDR3 runs 14 residues. CDR3 region: CASSISLNTGELFF. CDR3 coding DNA: TGTGCCAGTAGTATTAGTCTGAACACCGGGGAGCTGTTTTTT.

This clone has more than one count but fewer than ten. The chain employs TRBV6-1 and TRBJ1-5; 10 nucleotides line up with TRBD1. V was clipped by 1 base and J by 5 bases; unmatched bases: 8. This CDR3 spans 17 amino acids. Germline CDR1 and CDR2: MNHNS and SASEGT. The CDR3 sequence is CASSEGPGGTGDQPQHF. The CDR3 DNA is TGTGCCAGCAGTGAAGGACCGGGAGGGACAGGGGATCAGCCCCAGCATTTT.

This clone was detected only a few times. The V call is TRBV15, the J call TRBJ1-3; D is perhaps TRBD1 (6 bases). CDR3 size: 14 residues. V dropped 5 bases and J dropped 9 bases, with 17 bases sitting between them. Germline CDR1 and CDR2: LNHNV and YYDKDF (reference sequence). CDR3 residues: CATSDGQLRGTIYF. The DNA of the CDR3 is TGTGCCACCAGCGACGGACAGCTCCGGGGCACCATATATTTT. The full variable domain, completed using reference TRBV15 and TRBJ1-3, is DAMVIQNPRYQVTQFGKPVTLSCSQTLNHNVMYWYQQKSSQAPKLLFHYYDKDFNNEADTPDNFQSRRPNTSFCFLDIRSPGLGDTAMYLCATSDGQLRGTIYFGEGSWLTVV.

The sample holds a few counts of this clone. The V and J genes are TRBV5-4 and TRBJ2-5, with a possible D match to TRBD2 (5 bases). The V and J ends lost 0 bases and 1 base respectively, with 7 bases between them. CDR1 and CDR2 from the germline V gene are SGHNT and YYREEE (reference sequence). This CDR3 region has 14 residues. CDR3 DNA sequence: TGTGCCAGCAGCTTGGCGGGGTCCCAAGAGACCCAGTACTTC. Amino acids: CASSLAGSQETQYF.

The V gene is TRBV30, the J gene TRBJ1-5, with unresolved D. Germline CDR1 is GTSNPN and CDR2 is SVGIG (reference sequence). The CDR3 contains 16 residues. V was shortened by 0 bases and J by 0 bases, with 12 bases between the two germline ends. CDR3 amino acids: CAWSVKAGYSNQPQHF. CDR3 DNA: TGTGCCTGGAGTGTTAAGGCGGGCTATAGCAATCAGCCCCAGCATTTT.

This clone was detected once. The chain uses TRBV7-9 and TRBJ2-3; 9 bases are shared with TRBD2. Germline values: CDR1 SEHNR, CDR2 FQNEAQ (reference sequence). CDR3 length: 16 amino acids. V lost 4 bases, J lost 6 bases, and 11 bases stayed unmatched. This chain's CDR3 is CASSSDIAGDADTQYF. CDR3 bases: TGTGCCAGCAGCTCCGACATAGCGGGAGACGCGGATACGCAGTATTTT.

This clone was detected once. The chain uses TRBV6-1 and TRBJ1-2, with TRBD1 as a possible D gene (5 bases). V lost 2 bases, J lost 8 bases, and 9 bases lay in between. The CDR3 covers 12 residues. Germline-derived CDR1 and CDR2 are MNHNS and SASEGT. The CDR3, as DNA: TGTGCCAGCAGTGAAAACAGGTCGGGCTACACCTTC. Its protein is CASSENRSGYTF.

The chain employs TRBV6-1 and TRBJ1-5; D perhaps matches TRBD1 (5 bases). The CDR3 contains 15 residues. From germline, CDR1 is MNHNS and CDR2 SASEGT. V gave up 3 bases and J gave up 6 bases, with 15 bases separating them. The CDR3 loop is CASSDDRSRVQPQHF. The CDR3 coding sequence is TGTGCCAGCAGTGACGATCGTTCCAGGGTTCAGCCCCAGCATTTT.

The V call is TRBV6-5, the J call TRBJ1-1; tentatively, D is TRBD1 (5 bases). Germline assignment: CDR1 MNHEY and CDR2 SVGAGI. The V end was cut by 6 bases, the J end by 11 bases, with 13 bases between. This CDR3 is built from 11 residues. The chain's CDR3 is CASSPLRGAFF. The CDR3 DNA reads as TGTGCCAGCAGCCCCTTACGGGGGGCTTTCTTT.

The rearrangement links TRBV5-4 to TRBJ1-6; D remains unclear. The CDR3 runs to 14 residues. V was shortened by 1 base and J by 10 bases, with 12 bases between the two germline ends. Germline-derived CDR1 and CDR2 are SGHNT and YYREEE (reference sequence). In nucleotides, the CDR3 is TGTGCCAGCAGCTTGTGGGGTGGAGGATCACCCCTCCACTTT. This gives the protein CASSLWGGGSPLHF.

This chain joins TRBV7-2 and TRBJ2-7, with D possibly matching TRBD2 (6 bases). The germline V gene encodes CDR1 SGHTA and CDR2 FQGNSA. The CDR3 is made up of 14 amino acids. The V gene lost 5 bases and the J gene lost 4 bases, with 15 bases spanning the gap. CDR3 in amino acids: CASSPGGVGYEQYF. As DNA, the CDR3 is TGTGCCAGCAGCCCCGGGGGAGTAGGGTACGAGCAGTACTTC.

This clone was observed a single time. The CDR3 loop reads CSPTSSDTQYF. Here the CDR3 DNA reads TGCAGCCCCACTAGTTCAGATACGCAGTATTTT. The rearrangement joins TRBV20-1 to TRBJ2-3; the D gene is possibly TRBD2 (5 bases). CDR3 length: 11 amino acids. Germline V lookup: CDR1 DFQATT, CDR2 SNEGSKA (reference sequence).

J is TRBJ1-1 and V is TRBV25-1; 7 bases line up with TRBD1. There are 15 residues in the CDR3. Germline V gene data show CDR1 as MGHDK and CDR2 as SYGVNS. The junction had 4 bases not matched to a gene; V was cut back by 3 bases and J by 0 bases. The CDR3 bases are TGTGCCAGCAGTGAGCCGGGACAGCTGAACACTGAAGCTTTCTTT. It encodes CASSEPGQLNTEAFF.

V is TRBV12-3 or TRBV12-4 and J is TRBJ1-5; tentative D call: TRBD1 (6 bases). V dropped 5 bases and J dropped 4 bases, with 9 bases sitting between them. The CDR3 runs 13 residues. CDR3 protein: CASSRTGNQPQHF. The CDR3 DNA reads as TGTGCCAGCAGTCGAACAGGGAATCAGCCCCAGCATTTT.

The V gene is TRBV28, the J gene TRBJ1-4, with D perhaps TRBD1 (6 bases). CDR1 and CDR2 (germline): MDHEN, SYDVKM. This CDR3 has 12 amino acids. The V gene lost 6 bases and the J gene lost 11 bases, with 13 bases spanning the gap. The CDR3 is CASRDTGWKLFF. CDR3 DNA: TGTGCCAGCAGAGATACAGGGTGGAAACTGTTTTTT.

Here the CDR3 DNA reads TGTGCCAGCACCCCAGGGAGGTATGAGCAGTACTTC. Translated, it gives CASTPGRYEQYF. The chain couples TRBV7-2 to TRBJ2-7; tentative D call: TRBD2 (6 bases). The CDR3 length is 12 residues. CDR1 is SGHTA and CDR2 is FQGNSA in the germline V gene. Trimming cost V 7 bases and J 7 bases, with 14 bases left between them. Full variable domain (rest looked up from reference TRBV7-2 and TRBJ2-7): GAGVSQSPSNKVTEKGKDVELRCDPISGHTALYWYRQSLGQGLEFLIYFQGNSAPDKSGLPSDRFSAERTGGSVSTLTIQRTQQEDSAVYLCASTPGRYEQYFGPGTRLTVT.

The J gene is TRBJ2-1, the V gene TRBV10-3, with 7 bases that match TRBD2. With 4 bases clipped from V and 5 bases from J, the junction kept 2 bases outside the gene matches. Looked up from germline, CDR1 is ENHRY and CDR2 is SYGVKD. CDR3 size: 13 residues. This CDR3 reads CAISGGGNNEQFF. CDR3 sequence (DNA): TGTGCCATCAGTGGGGGAGGGAACAATGAGCAGTTCTTC.

The chain couples TRBV2 to TRBJ2-3; D gene uncertain. The V end was cut by 6 bases, the J end by 0 bases, with 10 bases between. The CDR3 sequence is 14 residues long. Germline CDR1 reads SNHLY; CDR2 reads FYNNEI. For the CDR3, the DNA is TGTGCCAGCAGAGCTGATTTTAGCACAGATACGCAGTATTTT. This gives the protein CASRADFSTDTQYF.

V and J are TRBV24-1 and TRBJ1-5, with a weak D call TRBD1 (6 bases). The CDR3 runs 13 residues. Germline CDR1 and CDR2: KGHDR and SFDVKD. Trimming cost V 6 bases and J 5 bases, with 10 bases left between them. The CDR3 nucleotides are TGTGCCACCAGTAGGGGGAGGGATCAGCCCCAGCATTTT. This sequence encodes CATSRGRDQPQHF.

The chain couples TRBV28 to TRBJ1-4, with 7 bases matching TRBD1. The CDR3 is made up of 16 amino acids. Germline V CDR1 and CDR2: MDHEN, SYDVKM. Unmatched junction bases numbered 7, after V lost 6 bases and J lost 0 bases. The DNA for the CDR3 is TGTGCCAGCAGCGCCCCAGGGGGGACAACTAATGAAAAACTGTTTTTT. The encoded protein is CASSAPGGTTNEKLFF. Together with reference TRBV28 and TRBJ1-4, the CDR3 gives the full variable domain: DVKVTQSSRYLVKRTGEKVFLECVQDMDHENMFWYRQDPGLGLRLIYFSYDVKMKEKGDIPEGYSVSREKKERFSLILESASTNQTSMYLCASSAPGGTTNEKLFFGSGTQLSVL.

The CDR3 nucleotides are TGCGCCAGCAGCCAAGAGGGTACAGGGGAGTGGAAACTGTTTTTT. Amino acid sequence: CASSQEGTGEWKLFF. The V call is TRBV4-1, the J call TRBJ1-4, with 7 bases that match TRBD1. With V trimmed by 0 bases and J by 11 bases, 9 bases remained unmatched. Germline CDR1 is MGHRA and CDR2 is YSYEKL. CDR3 size: 15 residues.

The chain uses TRBV6-4 and TRBJ2-1; no clear D gene. The CDR3 is made up of 12 amino acids. CDR1 is MRHNA and CDR2 is SNTAGT in the germline V gene. V gave up 1 base and J gave up 10 bases, with 8 bases separating them. In DNA form, the CDR3 reads TGTGCCAGCAGTGACTTAGCTGGGGAGCAGTTCTTC. It is translated as CASSDLAGEQFF.

This clone was counted a few times. The chain combines TRBV29-1 with TRBJ2-3; TRBD2 matches at 10 bases. This CDR3 is 14 amino acids long. J was trimmed by 7 bases and V by 3 bases; bases with no gene match: 7. Germline V CDR1 and CDR2: SQVTM, ANQGSEA. CDR3 in DNA: TGCAGCGTTGAGAGCGGGAGGGATATGAATACGCAGTATTTT. Its protein is CSVESGRDMNTQYF.

This rearrangement joins TRBV5-1 to TRBJ1-3; TRBD1 matches 8 bases. The CDR3 extends over 15 amino acids. V lost 4 bases to trimming and J lost 0 bases; unmatched junction nucleotides: 3. The germline CDR1 and CDR2 sequences are SGHRS and YFSETQ. CDR3 sequence: CASSPGQASGNTIYF. DNA of the CDR3: TGCGCCAGCAGCCCGGGACAGGCCTCTGGAAACACCATATATTTT.

V and J are TRBV27 and TRBJ2-3; 7 nucleotides match TRBD1. The CDR3 runs 16 residues. The germline CDR1 and CDR2 sequences are MNHEY and SMNVEV (reference sequence). V shed 5 bases, J shed 6 bases, and the junction held 14 bases outside the gene matches. The CDR3 region is CASSPPGGRASDTQYF. The CDR3 region has the DNA TGTGCCAGCAGTCCTCCAGGGGGTCGGGCGTCGGATACGCAGTATTTT.

This clone was recorded once. V gene TRBV9 combines with J gene TRBJ2-5; TRBD2 agrees at 11 bases. CDR1 is SGDLS, CDR2 YYNGEE, per germline. V lost 3 bases and J lost 2; bases outside the gene matches: 6. This CDR3 is built from 16 residues. CDR3 amino acids: CASSESSGRGQETQYF. In nucleotides, the CDR3 is TGTGCCAGCAGCGAGAGTAGCGGGAGGGGGCAAGAGACCCAGTACTTC.

V usage is TRBV3-1 (or the pseudogene TRBV3-2) and J usage is TRBJ1-6, with D unresolved. The length of the CDR3 is 12 residues. Trimming removed 3 bases from V and 13 bases from J, with 10 bases in between. CDR1 is LGHDT, CDR2 YNNKEL, per germline (reference sequence). CDR3 coding DNA: TGTGCCAGCAGCCAGCTCGGGGTCCCCCTCCACTTT. Amino acid sequence: CASSQLGVPLHF.

The gene calls are TRBV7-3 and TRBJ2-1; 7 bases match TRBD2. CDR1 and CDR2 (germline): SGHTA, FQGTGA. This CDR3 is 14 amino acids long. The J segment lost 6 bases and the V segment lost 6 bases, leaving 8 bases of the junction unmatched. CDR3 sequence: CASRGDLAANEQFF. The DNA of the CDR3 is TGTGCCAGCAGAGGCGACCTAGCGGCCAATGAGCAGTTCTTC.

This clone has a handful of counts. This chain connects TRBV2 to TRBJ1-5; D may be TRBD1 (6 bases). The CDR3 consists of 13 residues. V dropped 7 bases and J dropped 3 bases, with 10 bases sitting between them. Germline V CDR1 and CDR2: SNHLY, FYNNEI. CDR3 coding DNA: TGTGCCAGCAAAGGGACATCCAATCAGCCCCAGCATTTT. Translation gives CASKGTSNQPQHF.